Listed here are 5 T cell receptor beta chains from one sample, sequenced in a study of siplizumab effects on memory and regulatory T cells. Some clones are missing from TCRdb's copy, which holds only in-frame ones; the method was immunoSEQ multiplex PCR. The sample lists 100,000 to 120,000 clones, 80% to 95% occurring once. The sample comprised CD4+ T cells sorted from blood. The origin of the receptors is a human donor in good health.

As DNA, the CDR3 is TGTGCCAGCTCAACAGAACCGAGGGGGACTGAAGCTTTCTTT. Its protein is CASSTEPRGTEAFF. This chain joins TRBV18 and TRBJ1-1, with D maybe TRBD1 (6 bases). Trimming left V 5 bases short and J 5 bases short, with 15 bases between. The CDR3 loop spans 14 amino acids. Looked up from germline, CDR1 is KGHSH and CDR2 is LQKENI.

This sequence joins TRBV15 and TRBJ1-2; D unresolved. V was trimmed by 4 bases and J by 4 bases, leaving 19 bases between them. In germline, CDR1 is LNHNV, CDR2 YYDKDF (reference sequence). The CDR3 is 16 amino acids. CDR3 bases: TGTGCCACCAGCACACCGAGATCCTTTGCCCTCTATGGCTACACCTTC. Translation: CATSTPRSFALYGYTF.

J is TRBJ1-2 and V is TRBV6-1; D may be TRBD1 (5 bases). Germline V gene data show CDR1 as MNHNS and CDR2 as SASEGT. V lost 7 bases, J lost 7 bases, and 10 bases lay in between. The CDR3 extends over 11 amino acids. CDR3 coding DNA: TGTGCCAGCACCCAGGGTGGTGGCTACACCTTC. This encodes CASTQGGGYTF.

This chain connects TRBV18 to TRBJ2-1; D possibly corresponds to TRBD2 (6 bases). V lost 6 bases and J lost 4, with 16 bases in between. The CDR3 sequence is 15 residues long. CDR1 KGHSH and CDR2 LQKENI come from the germline V gene. The CDR3 here is CASSPGAGSYNEQFF. For the CDR3, the DNA is TGTGCCAGCTCCCCCGGGGCGGGGTCATACAATGAGCAGTTCTTC.

This sequence joins TRBV5-4 and TRBJ2-3; 9 bases agree with TRBD2. The CDR3 length is 16 residues. Per germline, CDR1 SGHNT and CDR2 YYREEE (reference sequence). V trimming: 1 base; J trimming: 5 bases; junction bases outside the gene matches: 8. Here the CDR3 reads CASSLRVAGAGDTQYF. CDR3 sequence (DNA): TGTGCCAGCAGCTTGCGGGTAGCGGGAGCGGGAGATACGCAGTATTTT.